These T cell receptor beta chains were read from a single sample in a study of shared clonotypes between healthy human individuals. The method was immunoSEQ multiplex PCR; TCRdb's version includes in-frame clones alone and lacks a portion of them. The sample has roughly 86,000 clones; around 68% are singletons. Sequenced material: memory CD8+ T cells sorted from blood. Source of these receptors: a man aged 25-45 years in good health. Each CDR3 is given without its conserved first and last residue. Not every row has a clone size; where given, it reads once, few, many or a size class.

v_call: TRBV5-1
j_call: TRBJ2-5
clone_size: NA
cdr3_aa: ASSPGTGAETQY

v_call: TRBV6-4
j_call: TRBJ2-3
clone_size: NA
cdr3_aa: ASSLQGGTDTQY

v_call: TRBV27
j_call: TRBJ2-4
clone_size: NA
cdr3_aa: ASSTTSGSSKNIQY

v_call: TRBV27
j_call: TRBJ2-1
clone_size: NA
cdr3_aa: ASSEGPYNEQF

v_call: TRBV15
j_call: TRBJ2-1
clone_size: many
cdr3_aa: ATSREAGEYNEQF

v_call: TRBV28
j_call: TRBJ1-4
clone_size: NA
cdr3_aa: ASSLFELNEKLF

v_call: TRBV10-3
j_call: TRBJ2-7
clone_size: NA
cdr3_aa: AIRGDSYEQY

v_call: TRBV6-1
j_call: TRBJ1-4
clone_size: many
cdr3_aa: ASSELRQGATNEKLF

v_call: TRBV27
j_call: TRBJ2-7
clone_size: NA
cdr3_aa: ASNFAGTSSREQY

v_call: TRBV5-1
j_call: TRBJ2-1
clone_size: NA
cdr3_aa: ASSLVQYNEQF

v_call: TRBV5-1
j_call: TRBJ2-1
clone_size: NA
cdr3_aa: ASSLVLAGVDEQF

v_call: TRBV30
j_call: TRBJ2-3
clone_size: NA
cdr3_aa: AWEGLAGIDTQY

v_call: TRBV10-2
j_call: TRBJ2-1
clone_size: NA
cdr3_aa: ASSVSRTSGSINEQF

v_call: TRBV7-9
j_call: TRBJ2-1
clone_size: NA
cdr3_aa: ASSRPGTSGNYNEQF

v_call: TRBV5-5
j_call: TRBJ2-7
clone_size: NA
cdr3_aa: ASSSGPTRLVGRYEQY

v_call: TRBV7-9
j_call: TRBJ2-1
clone_size: NA
cdr3_aa: ASNDRYDSYNEQF

v_call: TRBV5-6
j_call: TRBJ2-3
clone_size: NA
cdr3_aa: ASSLVGTHPTDTQY

v_call: TRBV11-2
j_call: TRBJ2-1
clone_size: NA
cdr3_aa: ASSLGLAGYNEQF

v_call: TRBV6-1
j_call: TRBJ1-3
clone_size: NA
cdr3_aa: ASSERGTGNTIY

v_call: TRBV5-6
j_call: TRBJ1-2
clone_size: many
cdr3_aa: ASSFGSWTGNGYT

v_call: TRBV4-1
j_call: TRBJ2-3
clone_size: NA
cdr3_aa: ASSWDQRTDTQY

v_call: TRBV7-9
j_call: TRBJ2-7
clone_size: NA
cdr3_aa: ASSWGAGDLDEQY

v_call: TRBV19
j_call: TRBJ2-1
clone_size: NA
cdr3_aa: ASRQGGSSYNEQF

v_call: TRBV6-6
j_call: TRBJ2-5
clone_size: few
cdr3_aa: ASSYSREEGQETQY

v_call: TRBV4-2
j_call: TRBJ2-1
clone_size: once
cdr3_aa: ASSQFPGGGQEQF

v_call: TRBV7-8
j_call: TRBJ2-3
clone_size: NA
cdr3_aa: ASSLFGLAEGTDTQY

v_call: TRBV7-2
j_call: TRBJ2-1
clone_size: NA
cdr3_aa: ASTLSYNEQF

v_call: TRBV4-2
j_call: TRBJ2-1
clone_size: NA
cdr3_aa: ASSPRDGLGSGYNEQF

v_call: TRBV5-1
j_call: TRBJ1-1
clone_size: NA
cdr3_aa: ASSLGGTGTEAF

v_call: TRBV28
j_call: TRBJ1-5
clone_size: NA
cdr3_aa: ASTRGANTGTGNQPQH

v_call: TRBV28
j_call: TRBJ2-1
clone_size: once
cdr3_aa: ASSPSASYNEQF

v_call: TRBV19
j_call: TRBJ2-7
clone_size: NA
cdr3_aa: ASSIGSGHQYEQY

v_call: TRBV4-1
j_call: TRBJ2-5
clone_size: many
cdr3_aa: ASSQDVGPPGTQY

v_call: TRBV7-8
j_call: TRBJ2-1
clone_size: NA
cdr3_aa: ASIPPRRSYNEQF

v_call: TRBV11-2
j_call: TRBJ2-7
clone_size: NA
cdr3_aa: ASRMTSGSIYEQY

v_call: TRBV11-1
j_call: TRBJ2-1
clone_size: NA
cdr3_aa: ASSLDGGADNEQF

v_call: TRBV2
j_call: TRBJ1-2
clone_size: NA
cdr3_aa: ASSSMGQPGYGYT

v_call: TRBV25-1
j_call: TRBJ2-6
clone_size: NA
cdr3_aa: ASSGGGRGLSGANVLT